This is a list of T cell receptor beta chains from one sample in a study of T cells expressing NK-cell markers. TCRdb reworked the 5' RACE reads into one entry per CDR3 protein, no DNA. The repertoire table contains roughly 450,000 distinct CDR3 sequences. The specimen was blood T cells: a sorted CD56 or NKG2C T cell subset, CD4+ or CD8+ T cells, or bulk PBMC T cells (not recorded which). The receptor source for this set is a woman between 50 and 59 years old in good health. Each CDR3 is given with its conserved first and last residue. The order of the fields is V gene, J gene, CDR3 protein.

>TRBV20-1|TRBJ1-5
CSASQGVGQPQHF
>TRBV6-6|TRBJ2-3
CASSRLADTQYF
>TRBV12-3/TRBV12-4|TRBJ1-1
CASKVGDTEAFF
>TRBV7-8|TRBJ1-4
CASSLDRGRGEKLFF
>TRBV5-1|TRBJ2-2
CASSFFRGAGELFF
>TRBV6-5|TRBJ2-7
CASSYTHSGQGIYEQYF
>TRBV20-1|TRBJ2-7
CSADGTGDPYEQYF
>TRBV5-1|TRBJ1-2
CASSGPDRGWKGYTF
>TRBV11-3|TRBJ2-1
CASSLDQSGRANNEQFF
>TRBV6-2/TRBV6-3|TRBJ1-1
CASSLKQGWWNTEAFF
>TRBV10-3|TRBJ1-5
CATSMPDTGSVDQPQHF
>TRBV7-6|TRBJ1-2
CASSFYGTGGYTF
>TRBV10-1|TRBJ2-2
CASSEIAGGTGELFF
>TRBV12-3/TRBV12-4|TRBJ2-1
CASSRLQRQFF
>TRBV11-2|TRBJ1-4
CASSLGAKDPTGKLFF